Listed below are T cell receptor beta chains from one sample, sequenced in a study of spatial heterogeneity in lung cancer. From the 5' RACE reads, TCRdb called clonotypes with MiXCR, one entry per CDR3 protein. The repertoire includes roughly 11,000 distinct CDR3 sequences, 10% of them detected once, and nearly 35% sits in the top ten. Sequences were derived from PBMCs, sampled at follow-up. The receptor source for this set is a female donor with early-stage non-small cell lung cancer. Both conserved end residues are part of each CDR3. A D gene is named only where the DNA matches it firmly. Clone sizes are given selectively: once, few, many, or a class where the clone is expanded.

>TRBJ2-2|-|-|TRBV28
CASSLRGTGELFF
TGTGCCAGCAGTTTACGGGGGACCGGGGAGCTGTTTTTT
>TRBJ2-7|many|TRBD2|TRBV7-2
CASSLGGTSRIEQYF
TGTGCCAGCAGCTTAGGCGGGACTAGCCGGATAGAGCAGTACTTC
>TRBJ2-2|many|-|TRBV12-3/TRBV12-4
CASSFRRGGGGELFF
TGTGCCAGCAGTTTTCGCAGGGGAGGTGGCGGGGAGCTGTTTTTT
>TRBJ2-5|many|-|TRBV5-1
CASSLAPDETQYF
TGCGCCAGCAGCTTGGCACCAGATGAGACCCAGTACTTC
>TRBJ2-7|-|TRBD2|TRBV5-5
CASSLELAGGSSLYEQYF
TGTGCCAGCAGCTTGGAACTAGCGGGAGGGTCATCCCTCTACGAGCAGTACTTC
>TRBJ2-5|many|TRBD2|TRBV18
CASSPTSGGAAGETQYF
TGTGCCAGCTCACCGACTAGCGGGGGGGCCGCTGGAGAGACCCAGTACTTC
>TRBJ2-1|many|-|TRBV25-1
CASNVEGTASYNEQFF
TGTGCCAGCAATGTTGAGGGTACGGCATCCTACAATGAGCAGTTCTTC
>TRBJ1-6|many|-|TRBV11-2
CASSPFRDSPLHF
TGTGCCAGCAGCCCGTTCCGCGATTCACCCCTCCACTTT
>TRBJ1-2|many|-|TRBV28
CASRPEGGNYGYTF
TGTGCCAGCAGGCCGGAAGGGGGAAATTATGGCTACACCTTC
>TRBJ2-1|-|-|TRBV12-3/TRBV12-4
CASSLRGFEQFF
TGTGCCAGCAGTTTAAGGGGGTTTGAGCAGTTCTTC
>TRBJ2-2|many|-|TRBV18
CASSPIDSNTGELFF
TGTGCCAGCTCACCAATAGACAGTAACACCGGGGAGCTGTTTTTT
>TRBJ2-5|many|TRBD2|TRBV29-1
CSVVVGSGGETQYF
TGCAGCGTCGTTGTGGGATCGGGGGGAGAGACCCAGTACTTC
>TRBJ1-1|many|-|TRBV11-2
CASSLLDMNTEAFF
TGTGCCAGCAGCTTACTAGATATGAACACTGAAGCTTTCTTT
>TRBJ2-7|few|-|TRBV7-9
CASSPSPTGKQYF
TGTGCCAGCAGCCCCTCCCCGACGGGCAAGCAGTACTTC
>TRBJ2-2|many|-|TRBV7-8
CASSLSGGYTGELFF
TGTGCCAGCAGCTTATCAGGGGGGTACACCGGGGAGCTGTTTTTT
>TRBJ2-2|many|-|TRBV4-2
CASSQMTGNTGELFF
TGTGCCAGCAGCCAGATGACAGGGAACACCGGGGAGCTGTTTTTT
>TRBJ2-1|few|-|TRBV20-1
CSARDPTSDFLYNEQFF
TGCAGTGCTAGGGATCCGACTAGTGATTTCCTATACAATGAGCAGTTCTTC
>TRBJ2-4|many|TRBD1|TRBV6-2/TRBV6-3
CASSYGQGFITKNIQYF
TGTGCCAGCAGCTACGGACAGGGTTTTATTACCAAAAACATTCAGTACTTC
>TRBJ1-5|many|-|TRBV7-2
CASSLVSGNQPQHF
TGTGCCAGCAGCTTAGTGTCGGGGAATCAGCCCCAGCATTTT
>TRBJ2-7|many|TRBD2|TRBV6-6
CVSSPPSGDYEQYF
TGTGTCAGCAGTCCGCCCAGCGGGGATTACGAGCAGTACTTC
>TRBJ2-7|many|-|TRBV23-1
CASSQVAAVTYEQYF
TGCGCCAGCAGTCAAGTTGCGGCGGTGACCTACGAGCAGTACTTC
>TRBJ2-3|-|-|TRBV12-3/TRBV12-4
CASSLSGARTSTDTQYF
TGTGCCAGCAGTTTATCCGGGGCCCGGACTAGCACAGATACGCAGTATTTT
>TRBJ2-3|many|TRBD2|TRBV14
CASSQRTSGTDTQYF
TGTGCCAGCAGCCAGAGGACTAGCGGAACAGATACGCAGTATTTT
>TRBJ2-1|many|-|TRBV29-1
CSVERLSMQFF
TGCAGCGTTGAAAGGCTTTCGATGCAGTTCTTC
>TRBJ2-3|many|TRBD2|TRBV9
CASSFRRTSGTDTQYF
TGTGCCAGCAGCTTTCGGAGGACTAGCGGCACAGATACGCAGTATTTT
>TRBJ2-3|many|-|TRBV12-3/TRBV12-4
CASSPRRFDTDTQYF
TGTGCCAGCAGTCCACGCAGGTTTGACACAGATACGCAGTATTTT
>TRBJ2-7|many|-|TRBV7-9
CASSPSYEQYF
TGTGCCAGCAGCCCCTCCTACGAGCAGTACTTC
>TRBJ2-1|many|TRBD2|TRBV13
CASSLDPTSGRADEQFF
TGTGCCAGCAGCTTAGATCCAACTAGCGGGAGGGCCGATGAGCAGTTCTTC
>TRBJ2-1|-|TRBD1|TRBV29-1
CSARRDRTFDEQFF
TGCAGCGCCCGCCGGGACAGGACTTTCGATGAGCAGTTCTTC
>TRBJ2-3|many|-|TRBV7-2
CASSSRDAVGTDTQYF
TGTGCCAGCAGCTCCCGGGACGCGGTGGGCACAGATACGCAGTATTTT
>TRBJ2-5|many|-|TRBV28
CASSSRGGRETQYF
TGTGCCAGCAGTTCCAGGGGGGGGAGAGAGACCCAGTACTTC
>TRBJ1-2|many|TRBD1|TRBV20-1
CSAGQGAQAYGYTF
TGCAGTGCCGGACAGGGGGCCCAGGCCTATGGCTACACCTTC
>TRBJ1-1|many|-|TRBV7-3
CASSPTGYTEAFF
TGTGCCAGCAGCCCAACAGGGTACACTGAAGCTTTCTTT
>TRBJ2-1|many|TRBD2|TRBV7-2
CASSTLGGSSYNEQFF
TGTGCCAGCAGCACATTGGGGGGGAGCTCCTACAATGAGCAGTTCTTC
>TRBJ2-5|many|TRBD2|TRBV6-1
CASSPTSGRLGTQYF
TGTGCCAGCAGTCCTACTAGCGGGAGGTTGGGGACCCAGTACTTC
>TRBJ1-1|many|-|TRBV28
CASSLREAIGDTEAFF
TGTGCCAGCAGTTTAAGAGAGGCGATAGGGGACACTGAAGCTTTCTTT
>TRBJ2-3|many|TRBD2|TRBV27
CASESSGGAGDTQYF
TGTGCCAGCGAATCTAGCGGGGGGGCCGGAGATACGCAGTATTTT
>TRBJ2-7|medium-sized|-|TRBV4-3
CASSQDWASGAYEQYF
TGCGCCAGCAGCCAAGATTGGGCAAGCGGTGCCTACGAGCAGTACTTC
>TRBJ2-2|many|TRBD2|TRBV29-1
CSVEDRLAGANTGELFF
TGCAGCGTTGAAGATCGACTAGCGGGAGCGAACACCGGGGAGCTGTTTTTT
>TRBJ2-1|many|-|TRBV20-1
CSATGRKADNEQFF
TGCAGTGCTACCGGACGAAAGGCCGACAATGAGCAGTTCTTC
>TRBJ2-1|many|-|TRBV5-1
CASSLAGLHGEQFF
TGCGCCAGCAGCTTGGCCGGATTACATGGTGAGCAGTTCTTC
>TRBJ2-1|-|TRBD2|TRBV20-1
CSAPNPRTSGSLEQFF
TGCAGTGCCCCCAACCCCCGGACTAGCGGGAGTCTAGAGCAGTTCTTC
>TRBJ2-1|many|TRBD2|TRBV6-1
CASRPTSGGAYNEQFF
TGTGCCAGCAGACCGACTAGCGGGGGGGCCTACAATGAGCAGTTCTTC
>TRBJ2-1|-|-|TRBV6-5
CASSYGPYNEQFF
TGTGCCAGCAGTTACGGTCCCTACAATGAGCAGTTCTTC
>TRBJ2-3|many|TRBD1|TRBV11-2
CASSLDGTGYPDTQYF
TGTGCCAGCAGCTTAGACGGGACAGGGTACCCAGATACGCAGTATTTT
>TRBJ2-3|many|TRBD1|TRBV29-1
CSVEGQGQTDTQYF
TGCAGCGTAGAGGGACAGGGACAAACAGATACGCAGTATTTT